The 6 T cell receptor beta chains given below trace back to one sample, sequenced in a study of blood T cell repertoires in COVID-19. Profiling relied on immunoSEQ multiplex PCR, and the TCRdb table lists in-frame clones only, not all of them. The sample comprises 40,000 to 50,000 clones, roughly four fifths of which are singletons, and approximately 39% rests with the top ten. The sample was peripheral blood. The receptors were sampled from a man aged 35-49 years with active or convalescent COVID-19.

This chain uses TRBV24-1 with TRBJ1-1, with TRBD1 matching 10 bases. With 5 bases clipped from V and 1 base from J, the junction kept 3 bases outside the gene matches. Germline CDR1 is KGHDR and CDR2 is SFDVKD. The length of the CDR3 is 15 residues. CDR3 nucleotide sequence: TGTGCCACCAGTGCCCGGGACAGGGGGAACACTGAAGCTTTCTTT. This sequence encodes CATSARDRGNTEAFF.

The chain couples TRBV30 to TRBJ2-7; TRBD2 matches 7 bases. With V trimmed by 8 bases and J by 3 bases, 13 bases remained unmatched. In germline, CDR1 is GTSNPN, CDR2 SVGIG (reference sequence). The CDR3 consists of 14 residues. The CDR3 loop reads CAVSGGGGDYEQYF. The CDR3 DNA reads TGTGCCGTAAGCGGCGGGGGTGGGGACTACGAGCAGTACTTC. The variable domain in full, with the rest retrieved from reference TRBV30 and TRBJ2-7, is SQTIHQWPATLVQPVGSPLSLECTVEGTSNPNLYWYRQAAGRGLQLLFYSVGIGQISSEVPQNLSASRPQDRQFILSSKKLLLSDSGFYLCAVSGGGGDYEQYFGPGTRLTVT.

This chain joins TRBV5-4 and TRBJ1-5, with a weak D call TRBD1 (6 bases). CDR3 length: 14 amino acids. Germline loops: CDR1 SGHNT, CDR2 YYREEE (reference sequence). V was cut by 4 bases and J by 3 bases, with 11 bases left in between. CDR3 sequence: CASSLGQFNQPQHF. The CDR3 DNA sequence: TGTGCCAGCAGCCTAGGACAGTTCAATCAGCCCCAGCATTTT.

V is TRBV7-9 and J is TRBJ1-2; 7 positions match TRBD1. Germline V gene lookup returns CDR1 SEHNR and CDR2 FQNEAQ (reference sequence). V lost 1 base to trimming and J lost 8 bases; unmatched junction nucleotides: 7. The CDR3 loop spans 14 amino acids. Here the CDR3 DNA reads TGTGCCAGCAGCTTAGAGGGGGCAGAAAACGGCTACACCTTC. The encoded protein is CASSLEGAENGYTF.

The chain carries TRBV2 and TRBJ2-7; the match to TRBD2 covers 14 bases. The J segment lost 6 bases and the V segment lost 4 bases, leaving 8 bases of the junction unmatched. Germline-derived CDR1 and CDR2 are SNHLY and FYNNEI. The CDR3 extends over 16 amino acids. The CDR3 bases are TGTGCCAGCAGTGGCCCCCGGACTAGCGGGGGGATCGAGCAGTACTTC. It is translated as CASSGPRTSGGIEQYF.

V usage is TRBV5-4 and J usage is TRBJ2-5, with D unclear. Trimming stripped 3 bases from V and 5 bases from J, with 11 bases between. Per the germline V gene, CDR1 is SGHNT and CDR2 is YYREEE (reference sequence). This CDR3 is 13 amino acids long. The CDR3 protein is CASSSFLVETQYF. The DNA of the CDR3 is TGTGCCAGCAGCTCCTTCCTAGTCGAGACCCAGTACTTC.